The clone carrying this T cell receptor (beta chain) appeared a few times. Its target is not known. The whole isolated RNA underwent reverse transcription, so sequencing captured expressed TCRB transcripts. Only in-frame clones appear in the TCRdb table, and some are missing; sequencing was by immunoSEQ multiplex PCR. The data show roughly 180,000 clones, approximately 8.4% seen once. The data belong to a study of beta chain features in type 1 diabetes. Study observations and caveats: Whether HLA type affects TCRB rearrangement stayed undetermined in the present work. Among all four CD4+ subsets, Type 1 diabetes patients had TCRB CDR3s that were moderately but significantly shorter. Healthy donors had naive, central memory and Treg TCRB repertoires that appeared less similar than those seen among patients.

V was trimmed by 5 bases and J by 2 bases, leaving 10 bases between them. Germline V gene sequence: CDR1 MNHEY, CDR2 SMNVEV (reference sequence). The CDR3 loop spans 14 amino acids. CD4+ naive, central memory, regulatory and stem cell-like memory cells were sorted via CD45RO/CCR7/CD25/CD127/CD95/CD27. The sample consisted of central memory CD4+ T cells from blood. This clonotype was obtained from a man between 18 and 29 years old with type 1 diabetes. The chain is built from TRBV27 and TRBJ1-5; D is unresolved. The chain's CDR3 is CASSQVYGNQPQHF. For the CDR3, the DNA is TGTGCCAGCAGTCAGGTTTACGGCAATCAGCCCCAGCATTTT.